This is a list of T cell receptor beta chains from one sample in a study of blood T cell repertoires in COVID-19. Libraries were prepared by immunoSEQ multiplex PCR; TCRdb keeps only in-frame clonotypes and omits some of them. The sample includes 200,000 to 250,000 clones, approximately 86% seen only once; the top ten take around 1.7%. The specimen was peripheral blood. These receptor sequences come from a woman aged 55-70 years who had recovered from COVID-19. Both conserved end residues are part of each CDR3. Fields, in order: clone size, V gene, J gene, CDR3 protein. Rows may omit the clone size; those that give it use once, few, many or a size class.

-	TRBV7-6	TRBJ1-4	CASSPRQGNEKLFF
-	TRBV19	TRBJ1-1	CASLQGTTEAFF
-	TRBV6-2/TRBV6-3	TRBJ2-7	CASSYKASGGEQYF
-	TRBV7-2	TRBJ1-2	CASSLAVGAGYTF
-	TRBV15	TRBJ1-1	CATSTDREAFF
-	TRBV19	TRBJ1-5	CASRETTRGFSNQPQHF
-	TRBV19	TRBJ1-1	CASSDRANTEAFF
-	TRBV6-5	TRBJ1-1	CASSYIRGNTEAFF
-	TRBV15	TRBJ2-5	CATSAGRETQYF
-	TRBV5-6	TRBJ2-1	CASSSDRARGEQFF
once	TRBV18	TRBJ1-4	CASSPRKGEKLFF
many	TRBV2	TRBJ1-3	CASSVRQNTIYF
-	TRBV24-1	TRBJ2-3	CATTPGQGATDTQYF
-	TRBV27	TRBJ2-5	CASRPYDRQETQYF
-	TRBV7-6	TRBJ2-3	CASSSPLGGKGTDTQYF
-	TRBV3-1/TRBV3-2	TRBJ1-1	CASSQLLSTEAFF
once	TRBV28	TRBJ1-5	CASSTAQGQLNQPQHF
-	TRBV7-8	TRBJ1-1	CASSLGERNTEAFF
few	TRBV12-3/TRBV12-4	TRBJ2-3	CASSLTSADTQYF
few	TRBV20-1	TRBJ2-4	CSASGLASLAKNIQYF
-	TRBV11-3	TRBJ2-3	CASSSGLAGGPGDTQYF
-	TRBV7-7	TRBJ2-2	CASSLNPTGTGELFF
-	TRBV7-2	TRBJ1-5	CASSFGQGRGQPQHF
few	TRBV19	TRBJ1-2	CASIDRGQGYTF
-	TRBV19	TRBJ2-7	CASKEAGSSYEQYF
-	TRBV5-1	TRBJ2-7	CASSPLVGAGGREQYF
once	TRBV5-1	TRBJ2-2	CASSLGGAGTGELFF
-	TRBV4-2	TRBJ1-2	CASRPQGAIYGYTF
-	TRBV29-1	TRBJ2-2	CSVQRIETGRYTGELFF
-	TRBV24-1	TRBJ1-5	CATSDLWEFSSQPQHF
-	TRBV29-1	TRBJ2-7	CSVVRDRGTYEQYF
-	TRBV7-9	TRBJ2-2	CASSLAPAGGTGELFF
-	TRBV28	TRBJ2-1	CASSLPGQSFNEQFF
once	TRBV3-1/TRBV3-2	TRBJ2-2	CASSYQDRAGELFF
-	TRBV5-1	TRBJ2-1	CASSPDWQGLGEQFF
-	TRBV5-1	TRBJ1-1	CASSSPNTGGLNLNTEAFF
-	TRBV5-6	TRBJ2-5	CASSLGLQQETQYF
-	TRBV6-6	TRBJ2-4	CASRSLAGGSKNIQYF
-	TRBV4-2	TRBJ2-3	CASSQDPLSGAFRFSTDTQYF
-	TRBV10-3	TRBJ2-5	CAISAAGQQETQYF
-	TRBV21-1	TRBJ1-1	CARGTGAEAFF
-	TRBV4-2	TRBJ2-1	CASSQSLTGGGYNEQFF